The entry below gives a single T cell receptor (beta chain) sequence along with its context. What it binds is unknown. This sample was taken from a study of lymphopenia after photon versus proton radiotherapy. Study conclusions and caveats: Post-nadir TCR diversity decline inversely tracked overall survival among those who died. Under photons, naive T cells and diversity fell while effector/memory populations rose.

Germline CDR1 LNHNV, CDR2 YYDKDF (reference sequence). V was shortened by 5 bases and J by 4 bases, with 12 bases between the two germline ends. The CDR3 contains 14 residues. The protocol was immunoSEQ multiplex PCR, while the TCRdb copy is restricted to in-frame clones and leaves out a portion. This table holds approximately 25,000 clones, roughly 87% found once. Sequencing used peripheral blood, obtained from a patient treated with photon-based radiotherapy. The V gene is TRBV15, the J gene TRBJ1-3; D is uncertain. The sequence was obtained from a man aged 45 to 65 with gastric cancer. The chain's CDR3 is CATSDGSSGNTIYF. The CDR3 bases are TGTGCCACCAGCGATGGGAGTTCAGGAAACACCATATATTTT.